The following is a TCR beta chain sequence with its context. Its antigen remains unidentified. The sample comes from a study of OX40 agonist ivuxolimab in advanced cancers. Study findings and constraints: Clonal expansion by week 6 occurred in CD4+ and CD8+ blood T cells (at 0.1 to 3.0 mg/kg).

Sequenced by immunoSEQ multiplex PCR; TCRdb stores in-frame clones only, minus some. The sample has approximately 52,000 clones, less than 85% seen once. The CDR3 covers 12 residues. V was trimmed by 0 bases and J by 8 bases, leaving 5 bases between them. Germline-derived CDR1 and CDR2 are MNHNY and SVGAGI (reference sequence). The investigators sampled blood at baseline, at cycle 4 day 1, and at cycle 7 day 1. Specimen: CD4+ or CD8+ T cells sorted from blood, collected in a trial of the OX40 agonist ivuxolimab. The V gene is TRBV6-6, the J gene TRBJ2-1; D is perhaps TRBD2 (5 bases). The TCR sequence derives from an adult with an advanced solid tumor such as melanoma, head and neck, liver or kidney cancer. CDR3 bases: TGTGCCAGCAGTTACTCGCGGGATGAGCAGTTCTTC. Translation: CASSYSRDEQFF.